Listed below are T cell receptor beta chains from one sample, sequenced in a study of OX40 agonist ivuxolimab in advanced cancers. Profiling relied on immunoSEQ multiplex PCR, and the TCRdb table lists in-frame clones only, not all of them. The table records about 70,000 clones, 86% of them present only once. Here the sequenced sample was CD4+ or CD8+ T cells sorted from blood, taken in a trial of the OX40 agonist ivuxolimab. The receptors derive from an adult with an advanced solid tumor such as melanoma, head and neck, liver or kidney cancer. CDR3s include the opening cysteine and the closing phenylalanine or tryptophan. D genes are given only for firm matches. Clone size appears in some rows only: once, few, many, or a class for an expanded clone.

>TRBV18|NA|TRBD1|TRBJ2-7|15
CASSDGTGGIGEQYF
>TRBV9|NA|TRBD1|TRBJ1-1|15
CASSPRTGGFVEAFF
>TRBV10-3|NA|NA|TRBJ2-5|13
CAISDPPQETQYF
>TRBV5-1|NA|TRBD2|TRBJ2-5|14
CASSLVGTSKTQYF
>TRBV29-1|NA|NA|TRBJ2-4|12
CSVIKGLNIQYF
>TRBV5-4|NA|NA|TRBJ1-1|13
CASSPRVGTEAFF
>TRBV10-3|NA|NA|TRBJ2-1|14
CAISESGLTTKQFF
>TRBV10-3|NA|TRBD2|TRBJ2-1|15
CAIRLTSGRDDEQFF
>TRBV7-2|NA|NA|TRBJ2-1|15
CASSPRGHSYNEQFF
>TRBV6-1|NA|TRBD1|TRBJ1-2|14
CASSEATGVYGYTF
>TRBV5-1|NA|NA|TRBJ2-3|17
CASSLETATSSTDTQYF
>TRBV18|NA|TRBD1|TRBJ2-7|15
CASSEKQGAGYEQYF
>TRBV30|NA|NA|TRBJ1-5|13
CAWSSTANQPQHF
>TRBV6-6|NA|NA|TRBJ2-2|15
CASSLDRIRTGELFF
>TRBV19|NA|NA|TRBJ1-5|16
CATFKGGSAEGQPQHF
>TRBV7-6|NA|NA|TRBJ2-6|19
CASSPARTGTYPGANVLTF
>TRBV7-9|NA|TRBD2|TRBJ2-3|17
CASSSAGGPGSTDTQYF
>TRBV5-1|NA|TRBD1|TRBJ2-3|17
CASSLVGQGTSTDTQYF
>TRBV4-1|NA|NA|TRBJ1-6|11
CASSQENRVHF
>TRBV5-4|NA|NA|TRBJ2-2|15
CASSLGGSTTGELFF
>TRBV6-1|NA|TRBD1|NA|13
CASPGQGRNEQYF
>TRBV6-6|few|NA|TRBJ2-5|13
CASSYQYQETQYF
>TRBV28|NA|NA|TRBJ1-4|16
CASSLDRFATNEKLFF
>TRBV19|NA|NA|TRBJ1-1|13
CASSIAQNTEAFF
>TRBV4-2|NA|TRBD2|TRBJ2-7|16
CASSQDLVAGRYEQYF
>TRBV9|NA|TRBD2|TRBJ2-3|15
CASSVSGRSTDTQYF
>TRBV5-1|NA|TRBD1|TRBJ1-1|19
CASSEDRDRVSGPTHRAFF
>TRBV5-1|NA|NA|TRBJ2-7|14
CASSPEGVAYEQYF
>TRBV6-1|NA|NA|TRBJ2-7|14
CASSPPRTGHEQYF
>TRBV7-8|NA|NA|TRBJ1-1|14
CASSLGHTNTEAFF
>TRBV10-3|NA|NA|TRBJ1-3|13
CAINSNSGNTIYF
>TRBV11-3|NA|NA|TRBJ2-2|14
CASSLGGDTGELFF
>TRBV7-2|NA|NA|TRBJ1-1|14
CASSSPGLYTEAFF
>TRBV2|NA|TRBD1|TRBJ2-2|13
CASSSDRDGELFF
>TRBV13|NA|NA|TRBJ1-1|17
CASSLVARWGENTEAFF
>TRBV15|NA|TRBD1|TRBJ1-2|19
CATSSGLRVPDRGGYGYTF
>TRBV15|NA|TRBD1|TRBJ2-3|13
CATGTGNADTQYF
>TRBV2|NA|NA|TRBJ1-1|14
CASSGYSGNTEAFF
>TRBV28|once|TRBD2|TRBJ2-7|14
CASNIAGASYEQYF
>TRBV9|NA|NA|TRBJ2-5|15
CASSISTINQETQYF
>TRBV7-2|NA|TRBD2|TRBJ2-2|18
CASSLVSLAGGNTGELFF
>TRBV2|NA|NA|TRBJ1-2|13
CASSDLAWTGYTF
>TRBV5-4|NA|NA|TRBJ1-2|14
CASSFYLMRDGYTF
>TRBV4-3|NA|NA|TRBJ2-3|14
CASSLGGSTDTQYF
>TRBV5-5|NA|NA|TRBJ1-4|15
CASSFSGAQNEKLFF
>TRBV5-5|few|NA|TRBJ2-7|12
CASSSQDYEQYF
>TRBV18|NA|NA|TRBJ1-1|13
CASSPLGRTEAFF
>TRBV6-1|NA|TRBD1|TRBJ2-3|14
CASYGTGKTDTQYF
>TRBV5-1|once|TRBD2|TRBJ2-3|16
CASSPSSGRVPDTQYF
>TRBV27|NA|TRBD1|TRBJ1-2|14
CASSPRRTGEGYTF
>TRBV6-5|NA|NA|TRBJ1-4|15
CASRVGQGLNEKLFF
>TRBV18|few|NA|TRBJ2-4|15
CASSPRDAAKNIQYF
>TRBV11-2|few|TRBD1|TRBJ2-6|17
CASSPGQGRAGANVLTF
>TRBV11-3|once|TRBD1|TRBJ2-3|15
CASSPGTGATDTQYF
>TRBV5-1|NA|NA|TRBJ2-7|14
CASSLGPPKGPQYF
>TRBV19|NA|TRBD2|TRBJ2-5|16
CASSISGGIKQETQYF
>TRBV30|NA|NA|TRBJ1-2|12
CAWRKAVYGYTF
>TRBV6-5|NA|TRBD2|TRBJ2-7|15
CASRSTSGSSYEQYF
>TRBV28|NA|NA|TRBJ2-2|15
CASSTIRFYTGELFF